Listed below are T cell receptor beta chains from one sample, sequenced in a study of response to subunit inactivated influenza vaccine. TCRdb called the RT-PCR reads again in MiXCR, with one record for every CDR3 protein. Found here are under 750,000 distinct CDR3 sequences, 12% of them singletons; the top ten hold roughly 10%. Sample: PBMCs from blood, taken on the day of vaccination. Receptor source: a man aged 50-60 years who received an inactivated influenza vaccine. The CDR3 runs from the conserved cysteine through the conserved F or W. The D gene is left open where the match is weak. Only part of the rows carry a size: once, few, many, or a class if the clone is expanded.

v_gene	abundance	j_gene	d_gene	CDR3aa	CDR3nt
TRBV28	few	TRBJ1-1	-	CASSLLARETQDTEAFF	TGTGCCAGCAGTTTGCTAGCCAGGGAAACGCAAGACACTGAAGCTTTCTTT
TRBV5-1	few	TRBJ1-5	-	CASSLAFGNQPQHF	TGCGCCAGCAGCTTGGCTTTCGGAAATCAGCCCCAGCATTTT
TRBV25-1	few	TRBJ2-7	-	CASSGRGEQYF	TGTGCCAGCAGTGGACGCGGCGAGCAGTACTTC
TRBV7-9	-	TRBJ2-7	-	CASSLGPRRPYEQYF	TGTGCCAGCAGCTTAGGGCCGAGAAGACCCTACGAGCAGTACTTC
TRBV14	many	TRBJ2-1	TRBD2	CASSQWGGSNEQFF	TGTGCCAGCAGCCAATGGGGGGGTTCCAATGAGCAGTTCTTC
TRBV7-9	few	TRBJ2-1	-	CASTPAASSYNEQFF	TGTGCCAGCACCCCAGCAGCGAGCTCCTACAATGAGCAGTTCTTC
TRBV24-1	many	TRBJ1-1	TRBD1	CATSDSGTGSTEAFF	TGTGCCACCAGCGATTCCGGGACAGGGTCCACTGAAGCTTTCTTT
TRBV18	few	TRBJ1-5	-	CASSPSTPGSNQPQHF	TGTGCCAGCTCACCAAGCACTCCGGGAAGCAATCAGCCCCAGCATTTT
TRBV29-1	few	TRBJ2-3	-	CSVGDPADTQYF	TGCAGCGTTGGGGATCCGGCAGATACGCAGTATTTT
TRBV7-2	few	TRBJ1-6	-	CASSLGGDPKMPLHF	TGTGCCAGCAGCTTAGGGGGAGACCCCAAAATGCCCCTCCACTTT
TRBV12-3/TRBV12-4	-	TRBJ1-2	-	CASSWTGAGYTF	TGTGCCAGCAGTTGGACCGGGGCTGGCTACACCTTC
TRBV11-2	once	TRBJ2-1	-	CASSLGEGVAEQFF	TGTGCCAGCAGCTTAGGGGAGGGGGTTGCTGAGCAGTTCTTC
TRBV5-1	-	TRBJ2-1	-	CASSLAGCRSYNKQFF	TGCGCCAGCAGCTTGGCCGGGTGCCGGTCCTACAATAAGCAGTTCTTC
TRBV7-2	-	TRBJ2-5	-	CASSLGPGRRRETQYF	TGTGCCAGCAGCTTAGGACCAGGACGCCGGAGGGAGACCCAGTACTTC
TRBV9	-	TRBJ2-2	-	CASSPKFGTRPGELFF	TGTGCCAGCAGCCCTAAATTCGGGACCCGGCCCGGGGAGCTGTTTTTT
TRBV7-9	-	TRBJ2-7	TRBD2	CASLPSGEYEQYF	TGTGCCAGTTTACCCAGCGGGGAATACGAGCAGTACTTC
TRBV10-3	few	TRBJ1-2	-	CAISESPDLGYTF	TGTGCCATCAGTGAGTCGCCGGATTTGGGCTACACCTTC
TRBV9	-	TRBJ2-4	TRBD1	CASSEEQTGGRGKNIQYF	TGTGCCAGCAGCGAAGAGCAGACAGGGGGGCGTGGCAAAAACATTCAGTACTTC
TRBV11-2	-	TRBJ2-3	-	CASSFPRGSYRTDTQYF	TGTGCCAGCAGCTTCCCCCGGGGCAGCTATCGCACAGATACGCAGTATTTT
TRBV2	few	TRBJ2-3	-	CASSGFLTKGADTQYF	TGTGCCAGCAGTGGCTTCCTGACAAAGGGGGCAGATACGCAGTATTTT
TRBV20-1	few	TRBJ2-7	-	CSARPLERTSSYEQYF	TGCAGTGCTAGGCCCTTAGAGCGGACGAGCTCCTACGAGCAGTACTTC
TRBV12-3/TRBV12-4	many	TRBJ2-1	TRBD2	CASSFSGTSGTNEQFF	TGTGCCAGCAGTTTTTCGGGGACTAGCGGGACCAATGAGCAGTTCTTC
TRBV6-2/TRBV6-3	many	TRBJ1-1	-	CAAREDLRDTEAFF	TGTGCCGCACGGGAGGACCTCAGGGACACTGAAGCTTTCTTT
TRBV19	many	TRBJ2-1	-	CASSRSYNEQFF	TGTGCCAGTAGTCGTTCCTACAATGAGCAGTTCTTC
TRBV7-2	few	TRBJ2-1	-	CASIREGGNNEQFF	TGTGCCAGCATTCGCGAGGGGGGCAACAATGAGCAGTTCTTC
TRBV24-1	few	TRBJ2-3	-	CATSDAQRPTDTQYF	TGTGCCACCAGTGACGCACAGCGCCCCACAGATACGCAGTATTTT
TRBV13	-	TRBJ2-3	TRBD1	CASSPRTGSSTETQYF	TGTGCCAGCAGCCCACGGACAGGATCTAGCACAGAGACGCAGTATTTT
TRBV20-1	-	TRBJ2-1	-	CSARTGIPGNEQFF	TGCAGTGCTAGAACCGGGATCCCTGGCAATGAGCAGTTCTTC
TRBV20-1	-	TRBJ2-7	TRBD2	CSARDWTSGRNEQYF	TGCAGTGCTAGAGATTGGACTAGCGGGAGAAACGAGCAGTACTTC
TRBV6-5	-	TRBJ2-1	-	CGSSYLSGGSYNEQFF	TGTGGCAGCAGTTACCTAAGCGGAGGCTCCTACAATGAGCAGTTCTTC
TRBV5-5	-	TRBJ2-2	-	CASSSLVVGGELFF	TGTGCCAGCAGCTCCCTAGTTGTCGGCGGGGAGCTGTTTTTT
TRBV20-1	-	TRBJ2-3	TRBD2	CSARDGGVDTQYF	TGCAGTGCTAGGGACGGGGGGGTCGATACGCAGTATTTT
TRBV20-1	many	TRBJ1-5	-	CSASLQSNQPQHF	TGCAGTGCTAGTCTTCAAAGCAATCAGCCCCAGCATTTT
TRBV19	-	TRBJ1-1	TRBD1	CASRSTGLNTEAFF	TGTGCCAGTAGGTCGACAGGGCTGAACACTGAAGCTTTCTTT
TRBV18	few	TRBJ1-1	-	CASSPMGMNTEAFF	TGTGCCAGCTCACCCATGGGAATGAACACTGAAGCTTTCTTT
TRBV11-3	-	TRBJ1-5	TRBD1	CASSQSRDRVHNQPQHF	TGTGCCAGCAGCCAAAGCCGGGACAGGGTACACAATCAGCCCCAGCATTTT